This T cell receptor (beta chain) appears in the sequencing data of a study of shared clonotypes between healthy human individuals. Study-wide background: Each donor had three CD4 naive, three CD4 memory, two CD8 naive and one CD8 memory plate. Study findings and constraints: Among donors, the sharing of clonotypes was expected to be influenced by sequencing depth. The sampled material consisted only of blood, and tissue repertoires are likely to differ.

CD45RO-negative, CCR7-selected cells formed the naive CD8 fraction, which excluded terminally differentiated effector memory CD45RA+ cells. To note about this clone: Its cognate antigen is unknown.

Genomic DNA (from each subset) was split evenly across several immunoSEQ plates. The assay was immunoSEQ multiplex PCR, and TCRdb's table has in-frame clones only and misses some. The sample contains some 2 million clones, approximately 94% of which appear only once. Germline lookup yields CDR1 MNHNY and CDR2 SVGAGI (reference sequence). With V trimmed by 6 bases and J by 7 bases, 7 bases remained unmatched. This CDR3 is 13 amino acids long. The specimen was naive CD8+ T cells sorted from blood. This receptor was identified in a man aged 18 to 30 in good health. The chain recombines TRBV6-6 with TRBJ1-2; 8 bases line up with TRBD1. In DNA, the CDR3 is TGTGCCAGCAGCCAGGGGGCTGGGCCTGGCTACACCTTC. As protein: CASSQGAGPGYTF.